The clone carrying this T cell receptor beta chain was seen only a few times. This record comes from a study of T cells in Graves' hyperthyroidism and ophthalmopathy. J gave up 5 bases and V 5 bases, and 10 bases lay outside the gene matches. This CDR3 has 16 residues. Germline assignment: CDR1 MNHNS and CDR2 SASEGT. Amplification of TCR beta CDR3 regions was performed using RNA transcripts as template. First-round RT-PCR of the TCR CDR3 relied on the HTBI primer set. Each CDR3 protein is one row after TCRdb ran MiXCR on the multiplex PCR reads. In the table there are fewer than 850,000 distinct CDR3 sequences, roughly 17% of which are singletons.

The sequenced sample was blood. The sequence came from a man in his forties or fifties with Graves' hyperthyroidism. The chain combines TRBV6-1 with TRBJ1-2, with TRBD1 identical over 11 bases. The CDR3, as DNA: TGTGCCAGCAGTCTGGGACAGGGGGAGGGGGGATATGGCTACACCTTC. Its translation: CASSLGQGEGGYGYTF.